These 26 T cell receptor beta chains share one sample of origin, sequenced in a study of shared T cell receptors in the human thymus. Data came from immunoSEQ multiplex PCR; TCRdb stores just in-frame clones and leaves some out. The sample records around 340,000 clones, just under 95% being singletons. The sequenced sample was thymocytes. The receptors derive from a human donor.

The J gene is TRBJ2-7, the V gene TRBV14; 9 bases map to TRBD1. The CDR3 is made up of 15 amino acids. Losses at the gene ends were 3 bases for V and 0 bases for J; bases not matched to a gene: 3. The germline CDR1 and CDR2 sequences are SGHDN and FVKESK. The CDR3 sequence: CASSHTDRGSYEQYF. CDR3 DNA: TGTGCCAGCAGCCACACGGACAGGGGCTCCTACGAGCAGTACTTC. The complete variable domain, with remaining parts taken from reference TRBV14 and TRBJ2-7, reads EAGVTQFPSHSVIEKGQTVTLRCDPISGHDNLYWYRRVMGKEIKFLLHFVKESKQDESGMPNNRFLAERTGGTYSTLKVQPAELEDSGVYFCASSHTDRGSYEQYFGPGTRLTVT.

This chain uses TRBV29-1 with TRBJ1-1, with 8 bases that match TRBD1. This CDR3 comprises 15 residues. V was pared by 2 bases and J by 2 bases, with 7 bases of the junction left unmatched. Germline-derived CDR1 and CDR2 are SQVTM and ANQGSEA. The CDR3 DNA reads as TGCAGCGTTGAACTTCAGGGGGCGATTAACACTGAAGCTTTCTTT. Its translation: CSVELQGAINTEAFF.

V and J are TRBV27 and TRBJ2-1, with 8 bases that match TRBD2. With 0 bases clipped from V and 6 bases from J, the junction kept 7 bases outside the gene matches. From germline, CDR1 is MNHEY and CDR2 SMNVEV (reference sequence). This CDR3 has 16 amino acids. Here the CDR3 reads CASSLSVQREFNEQFF. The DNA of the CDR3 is TGTGCCAGCAGTTTATCGGTGCAGCGGGAGTTCAATGAGCAGTTCTTC.

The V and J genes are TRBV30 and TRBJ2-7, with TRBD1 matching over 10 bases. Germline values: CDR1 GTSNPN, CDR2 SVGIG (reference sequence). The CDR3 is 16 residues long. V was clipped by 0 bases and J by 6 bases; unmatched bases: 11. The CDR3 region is CAWSVFGTGVQSEQYF. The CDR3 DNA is TGTGCCTGGAGTGTATTCGGGACAGGGGTTCAGTCCGAGCAGTACTTC.

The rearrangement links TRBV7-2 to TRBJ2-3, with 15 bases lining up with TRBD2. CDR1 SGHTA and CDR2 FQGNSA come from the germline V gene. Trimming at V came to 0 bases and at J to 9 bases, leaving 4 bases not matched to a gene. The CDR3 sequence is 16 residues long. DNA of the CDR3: TGTGCCAGCAGCTTAGCGGGACTAGCGGGAGGCCGAACGCAGTATTTT. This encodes CASSLAGLAGGRTQYF.

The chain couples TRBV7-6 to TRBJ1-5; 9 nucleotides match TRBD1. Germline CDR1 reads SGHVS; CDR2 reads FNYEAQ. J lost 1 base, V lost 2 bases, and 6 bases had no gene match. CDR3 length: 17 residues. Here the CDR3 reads CASSLLQGALSNQPQHF. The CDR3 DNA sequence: TGTGCCAGCAGCTTATTACAGGGGGCGTTGAGCAATCAGCCCCAGCATTTT.

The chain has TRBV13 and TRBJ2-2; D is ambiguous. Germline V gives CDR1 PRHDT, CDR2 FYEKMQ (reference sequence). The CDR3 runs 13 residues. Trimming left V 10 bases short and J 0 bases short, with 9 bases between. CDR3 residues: CATPLANTGELFF. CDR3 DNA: TGTGCCACCCCTCTCGCGAACACCGGGGAGCTGTTTTTT.

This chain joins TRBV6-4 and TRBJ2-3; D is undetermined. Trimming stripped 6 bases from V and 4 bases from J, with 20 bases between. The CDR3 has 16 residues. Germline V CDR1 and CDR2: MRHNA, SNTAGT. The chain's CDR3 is CASRPEWVYLSDTQYF. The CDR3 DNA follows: TGTGCCAGCAGGCCCGAATGGGTATACCTCTCAGATACGCAGTATTTT.

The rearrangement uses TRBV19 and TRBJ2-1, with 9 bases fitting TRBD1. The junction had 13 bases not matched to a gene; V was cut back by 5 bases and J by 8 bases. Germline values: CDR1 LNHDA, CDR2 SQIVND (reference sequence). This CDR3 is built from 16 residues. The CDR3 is CASSPPGTGLMYEQFF. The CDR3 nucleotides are TGTGCCAGTAGTCCTCCCGGGACAGGGTTGATGTATGAGCAGTTCTTC.

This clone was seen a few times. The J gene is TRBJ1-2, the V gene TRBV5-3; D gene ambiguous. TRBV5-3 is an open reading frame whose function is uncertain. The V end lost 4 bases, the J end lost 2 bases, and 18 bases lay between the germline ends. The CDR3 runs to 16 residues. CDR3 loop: CARSPYGGGKNYGYTF. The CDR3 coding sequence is TGTGCCAGAAGCCCGTACGGCGGCGGGAAAAACTATGGCTACACCTTC.

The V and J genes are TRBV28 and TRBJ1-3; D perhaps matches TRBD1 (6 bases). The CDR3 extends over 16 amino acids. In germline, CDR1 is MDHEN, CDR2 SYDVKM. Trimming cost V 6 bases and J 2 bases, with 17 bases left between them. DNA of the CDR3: TGTGCCAGCAGCCCGGGGCGGGGGGCGCCTGGAAACACCATATATTTT. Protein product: CASSPGRGAPGNTIYF.

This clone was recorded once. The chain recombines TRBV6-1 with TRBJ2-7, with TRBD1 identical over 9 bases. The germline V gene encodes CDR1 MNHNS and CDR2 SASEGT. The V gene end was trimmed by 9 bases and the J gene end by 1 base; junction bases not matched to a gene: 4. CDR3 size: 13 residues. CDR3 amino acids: CASDRGGSYEQYF. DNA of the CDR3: TGTGCCAGTGACAGGGGGGGATCCTACGAGCAGTACTTC.

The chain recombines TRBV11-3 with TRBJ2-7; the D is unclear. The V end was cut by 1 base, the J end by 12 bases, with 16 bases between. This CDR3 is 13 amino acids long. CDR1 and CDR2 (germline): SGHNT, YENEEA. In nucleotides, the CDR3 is TGTGCCAGCAGCTTAGGAGGAGAGATTCCCCGGTACTTC. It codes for CASSLGGEIPRYF.

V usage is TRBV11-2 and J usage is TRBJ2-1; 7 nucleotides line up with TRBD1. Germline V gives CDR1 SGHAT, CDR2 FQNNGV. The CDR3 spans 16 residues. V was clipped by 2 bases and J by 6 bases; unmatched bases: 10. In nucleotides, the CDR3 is TGTGCCAGCAGCTTAAGGCCCTTGGACAGGCTCAATGAGCAGTTCTTC. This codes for CASSLRPLDRLNEQFF.

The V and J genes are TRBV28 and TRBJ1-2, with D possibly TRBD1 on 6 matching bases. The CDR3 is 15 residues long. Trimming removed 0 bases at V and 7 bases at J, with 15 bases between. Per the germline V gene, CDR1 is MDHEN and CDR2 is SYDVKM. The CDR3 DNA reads TGTGCCAGCAGTTTATGGGGACGGGGGGGCTTTGGCTACACCTTC. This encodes CASSLWGRGGFGYTF.

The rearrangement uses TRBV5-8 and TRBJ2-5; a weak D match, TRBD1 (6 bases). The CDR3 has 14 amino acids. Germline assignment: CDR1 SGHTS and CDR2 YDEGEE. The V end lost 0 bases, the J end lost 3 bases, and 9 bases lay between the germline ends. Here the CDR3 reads CASSLEAGEETQYF. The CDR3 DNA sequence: TGTGCCAGCAGCTTGGAGGCAGGGGAAGAGACCCAGTACTTC.

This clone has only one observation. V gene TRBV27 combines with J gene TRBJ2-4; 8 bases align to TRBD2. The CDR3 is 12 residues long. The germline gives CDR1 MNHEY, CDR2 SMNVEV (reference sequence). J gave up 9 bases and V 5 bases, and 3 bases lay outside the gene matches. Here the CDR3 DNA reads TGTGCCAGCAGTGGACTAGCTGGCATTCAGTACTTC. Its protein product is CASSGLAGIQYF.

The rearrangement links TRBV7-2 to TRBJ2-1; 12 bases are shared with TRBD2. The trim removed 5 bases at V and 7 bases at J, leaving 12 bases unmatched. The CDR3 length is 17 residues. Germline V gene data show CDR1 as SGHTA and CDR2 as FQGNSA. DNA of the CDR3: TGTGCCAGCAGCCTGAGGAGACTAGCGGGAGTCCCTAATGAGCAGTTCTTC. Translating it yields CASSLRRLAGVPNEQFF.

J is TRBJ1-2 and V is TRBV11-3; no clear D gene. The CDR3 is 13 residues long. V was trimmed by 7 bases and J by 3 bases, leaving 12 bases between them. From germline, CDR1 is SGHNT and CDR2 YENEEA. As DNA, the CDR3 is TGTGCCAGCACCCACGGGAGCCACTATGGCTACACCTTC. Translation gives CASTHGSHYGYTF.

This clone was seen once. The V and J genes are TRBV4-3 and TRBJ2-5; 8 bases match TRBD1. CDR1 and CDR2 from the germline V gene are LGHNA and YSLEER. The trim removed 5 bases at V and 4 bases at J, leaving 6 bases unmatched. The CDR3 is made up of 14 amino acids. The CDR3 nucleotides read TGCGCCAGCAGCGCTCAGGGGGCTGGAGAGACCCAGTACTTC. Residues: CASSAQGAGETQYF.

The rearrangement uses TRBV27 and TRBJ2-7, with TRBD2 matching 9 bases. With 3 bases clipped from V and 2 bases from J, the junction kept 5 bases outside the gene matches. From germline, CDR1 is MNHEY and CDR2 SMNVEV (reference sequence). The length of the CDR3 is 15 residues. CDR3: CASSLVSGSTYEQYF. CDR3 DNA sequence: TGTGCCAGCAGTTTGGTTAGCGGGAGCACCTACGAGCAGTACTTC.

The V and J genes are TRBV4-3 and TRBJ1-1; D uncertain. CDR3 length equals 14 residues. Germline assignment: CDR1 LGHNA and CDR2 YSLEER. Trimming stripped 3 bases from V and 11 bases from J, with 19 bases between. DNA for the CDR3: TGCGCCAGCAGCCACACCAAACGGTTTCCGGGGGCTTTCTTT. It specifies CASSHTKRFPGAFF.

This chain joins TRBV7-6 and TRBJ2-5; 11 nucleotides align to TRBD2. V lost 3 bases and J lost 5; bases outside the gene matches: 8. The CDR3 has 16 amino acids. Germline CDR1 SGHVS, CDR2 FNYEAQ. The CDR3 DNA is TGTGCCAGCAGCTTCAAACTAGCGGGAGTGGGGGAGACCCAGTACTTC. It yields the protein CASSFKLAGVGETQYF.

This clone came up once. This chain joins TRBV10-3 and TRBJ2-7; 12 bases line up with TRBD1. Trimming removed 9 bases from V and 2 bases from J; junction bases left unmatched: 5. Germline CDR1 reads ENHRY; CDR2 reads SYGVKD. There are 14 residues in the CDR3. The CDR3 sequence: CAMGQGATTYEQYF. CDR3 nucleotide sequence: TGTGCCATGGGACAGGGGGCGACAACCTACGAGCAGTACTTC.

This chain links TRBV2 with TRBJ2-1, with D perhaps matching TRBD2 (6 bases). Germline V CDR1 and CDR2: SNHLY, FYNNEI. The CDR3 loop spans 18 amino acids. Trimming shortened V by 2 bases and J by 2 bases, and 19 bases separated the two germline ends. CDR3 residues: CASSESSGTYLAYNEQFF. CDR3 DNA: TGTGCCAGCAGTGAATCCTCCGGGACTTACCTTGCCTACAATGAGCAGTTCTTC.

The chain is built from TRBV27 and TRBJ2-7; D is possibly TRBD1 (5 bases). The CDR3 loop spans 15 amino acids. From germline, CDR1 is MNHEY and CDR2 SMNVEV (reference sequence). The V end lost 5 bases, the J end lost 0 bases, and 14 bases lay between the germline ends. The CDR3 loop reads CASSAQGSSSYEQYF. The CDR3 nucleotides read TGTGCCAGCAGTGCCCAGGGCAGTAGCTCCTACGAGCAGTACTTC.